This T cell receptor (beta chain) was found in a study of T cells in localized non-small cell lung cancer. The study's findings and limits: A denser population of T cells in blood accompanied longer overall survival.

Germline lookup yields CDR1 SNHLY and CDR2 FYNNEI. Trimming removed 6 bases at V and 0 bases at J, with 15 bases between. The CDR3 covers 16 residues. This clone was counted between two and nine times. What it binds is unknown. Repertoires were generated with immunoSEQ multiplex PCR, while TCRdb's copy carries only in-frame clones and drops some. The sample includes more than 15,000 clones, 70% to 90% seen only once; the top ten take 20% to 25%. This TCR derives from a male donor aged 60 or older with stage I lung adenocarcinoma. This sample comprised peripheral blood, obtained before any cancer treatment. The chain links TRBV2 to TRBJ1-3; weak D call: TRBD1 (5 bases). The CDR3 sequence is CASSAGLLSSGNTIYF. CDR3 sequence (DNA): TGTGCCAGCAGCGCGGGACTCTTGAGCTCTGGAAACACCATATATTTT.